This TCR beta chain was retrieved from a study of cytomegalovirus exposure and HLA in healthy donors. Notes on the study in general: In a later analysis, a missense DCLRE1C variant was linked to TCR beta V- and J-gene trimming. Among TCR beta chains, those listed as cytomegalovirus-associated numbered about 150.

PCR primers comprised 60 Vbeta and 13 Jbeta primers. The repertoire was sequenced with immunoSEQ multiplex PCR; TCRdb's copy has only in-frame clones and lacks some. The table lists approximately 150,000 clones, roughly 70% of them singletons. With 5 bases clipped from V and 5 bases from J, the junction kept 4 bases outside the gene matches. The CDR3 totals 13 residues. Per the germline V gene, CDR1 is PRHDT and CDR2 is FYEKMQ (reference sequence). Comment on this clone: What it recognizes is unknown.

The sequence was obtained from a woman in her forties in good health and CMV-seronegative. V usage is TRBV13 and J usage is TRBJ2-7; 9 positions match TRBD2. The sequencing input was PBMCs. The CDR3 DNA reads as TGTGCCAGCAGCGAAGCGGGAGGAGACGAGCAGTACTTC. It specifies CASSEAGGDEQYF.